This T cell receptor beta chain was sequenced in a study of T cells in Graves' hyperthyroidism and ophthalmopathy. Overall study findings and caveats: The authors' 13 V-J model separated ophthalmopathy from stable hyperthyroidism. Onset of ophthalmopathy came a median 6.5 months after the model predicted it. Most expanded thyroid clonotypes above 0.001 also appeared in blood.

Amplified TCR beta CDR3 regions came from RNA transcripts. When the TCR CDR3 underwent first-round RT-PCR, the HTBI primer set was used. TCRdb passed the multiplex PCR reads through MiXCR, listing each CDR3 protein once. Among around 340,000 distinct CDR3 sequences listed, around a sixth were seen once. This clonotype was detected many times. What it binds is not known. V was shortened by 6 bases and J by 0 bases, with 21 bases between the two germline ends. Germline-derived CDR1 and CDR2 are MDHEN and SYDVKM. The CDR3 runs to 19 residues. Ophthalmopathy patients showed a Clinical Activity Score of at least 3, NOSPECS grade of at least 4 and duration under 3 months.

The sequencing input was blood. The chain joins TRBV28 to TRBJ2-6; D unclear. The clonotype comes from a woman in her forties with Graves' ophthalmopathy. Here the CDR3 reads CASSFQPPRASSGANVLTF. As DNA, the CDR3 is TGTGCCAGCAGCTTCCAACCTCCTCGGGCAAGCTCTGGGGCCAACGTCCTGACTTTC.